What follows are 3 T cell receptor beta chains derived from one specimen sequenced in a study of T-cell memory formation after mild COVID-19. One entry per CDR3 protein, called by TCRdb with MiXCR from the 5' RACE reads. The top ten hold roughly an eighth of the sample, which has hundreds of thousands of distinct CDR3 sequences, 20% seen once. The source material was PBMCs or a T cell subset sorted from them (not recorded which). Receptors originate from an adult woman who had mild COVID-19 (a few samples of this study predate the infection). Cell type and time point are not known.

There are a few counts of this clonotype. The V gene is TRBV20-1, the J gene TRBJ1-1, with D perhaps matching TRBD1 (5 bases). This CDR3 has 15 amino acids. Germline CDR1 DFQATT, CDR2 SNEGSKA (reference sequence). The V and J ends lost 1 base and 2 bases respectively, with 14 bases between them. The CDR3 sequence: CSARGSRQINTEAFF. CDR3 DNA: TGCAGTGCTAGAGGATCCCGACAGATAAACACTGAAGCTTTCTTT.

The chain employs TRBV7-8 and TRBJ1-2; D gene unclear. Germline-derived CDR1 and CDR2 are SGHVS and FQNEAQ. Trimming took 5 bases from V and 7 from J, leaving 8 bases between them. The CDR3 loop spans 11 amino acids. DNA of the CDR3: TGTGCCAGCAGCGACCACCCTGGCTACACCTTC. This gives the protein CASSDHPGYTF.

The chain employs TRBV5-1 and TRBJ1-1; 10 nucleotides match TRBD1. The CDR3 has 15 amino acids. CDR1 SGHRS and CDR2 YFSETQ come from the germline V gene. With 2 bases clipped from V and 4 bases from J, the junction kept 5 bases outside the gene matches. The CDR3 bases are TGCGCCAGCAGCTTCTCCGGGACAGGGGTCACTGAAGCTTTCTTT. As protein: CASSFSGTGVTEAFF. The whole variable domain, remainder taken from reference TRBV5-1 and TRBJ1-1, is KAGVTQTPRYLIKTRGQQVTLSCSPISGHRSVSWYQQTPGQGLQFLFEYFSETQRNKGNFPGRFSGRQFSNSRSEMNVSTLELGDSALYLCASSFSGTGVTEAFFGQGTRLTVV.